The 15 T cell receptor beta chains given below trace back to one sample, sequenced in a study of cytomegalovirus exposure and HLA in healthy donors. The method was immunoSEQ multiplex PCR; TCRdb's version includes in-frame clones alone and lacks a portion of them. Seen here are approximately 88,000 clones, roughly 96% observed once, and the top ten hold about 1.3%. Source material: PBMCs. These receptors were collected from a woman younger than 35 in good health and CMV-seronegative.

The chain recombines TRBV18 with TRBJ2-5; D possibly corresponds to TRBD2 (6 bases). The V gene lost 0 bases and the J gene lost 0 bases, with 14 bases spanning the gap. Germline V CDR1 and CDR2: KGHSH, LQKENI. The CDR3 sequence is 17 residues long. The CDR3 is CASSPPLGEEYQETQYF. CDR3 DNA sequence: TGTGCCAGCTCACCACCTTTGGGGGAGGAATACCAAGAGACCCAGTACTTC.

The genes are TRBV10-3 and TRBJ1-5, with D perhaps TRBD1 (5 bases). Germline assignment: CDR1 ENHRY and CDR2 SYGVKD. The CDR3 extends over 13 amino acids. V gave up 8 bases and J gave up 6 bases, with 14 bases separating them. The chain's CDR3 is CAIQQDISQPQHF. CDR3 DNA sequence: TGTGCCATCCAACAGGACATTAGTCAGCCCCAGCATTTT.

The chain couples TRBV10-3 to TRBJ2-3; the D is unclear. Trimming left V 7 bases short and J 2 bases short, with 10 bases between. Germline values: CDR1 ENHRY, CDR2 SYGVKD. The CDR3 consists of 13 residues. In nucleotides, the CDR3 is TGTGCCATCACCGTCGGTTACACAGATACGCAGTATTTT. Translated, it gives CAITVGYTDTQYF.

The V gene is TRBV10-3, the J gene TRBJ2-3, with 9 bases that match TRBD2. In germline, CDR1 is ENHRY, CDR2 SYGVKD. V lost 4 bases to trimming and J lost 1 base; unmatched junction nucleotides: 12. CDR3 length: 18 residues. In DNA, the CDR3 is TGTGCCATCAGTGCGGACAGCCGAATAGCGGGAGGCACAGATACGCAGTATTTT. Its translation: CAISADSRIAGGTDTQYF.

The CDR3 here is CASGLVAPQDPEAFF. CDR3 nucleotide sequence: TGTGCTAGTGGTTTGGTTGCCCCACAGGACCCTGAAGCTTTCTTT. V usage is TRBV12-5 and J usage is TRBJ1-1; a weak D match, TRBD1 (5 bases). The V end lost 0 bases, the J end lost 6 bases, and 14 bases lay between the germline ends. The CDR3 consists of 15 residues. Germline lookup yields CDR1 LGHNT and CDR2 FRNRAP.

The genes are TRBV6-1 and TRBJ2-1; a possible D gene is TRBD2 (6 bases). Trimming took 1 base from V and 6 from J, leaving 13 bases between them. Germline CDR1 and CDR2: MNHNS and SASEGT. The CDR3 extends over 15 amino acids. The CDR3 sequence: CASSEGPSDTNEQFF. The CDR3 DNA sequence: TGTGCCAGCAGTGAAGGGCCTAGCGACACCAATGAGCAGTTCTTC.

This chain connects TRBV7-2 to TRBJ2-3; the D is unclear. Germline V CDR1 and CDR2: SGHTA, FQGNSA. With 5 bases removed from V and 4 bases from J, the gap between germline ends came to 16 bases. There are 15 residues in the CDR3. In nucleotides, the CDR3 is TGTGCCAGCAGCGCCCAACCCTACCCCGCAGATACGCAGTATTTT. This encodes CASSAQPYPADTQYF. The full variable domain, rest sourced from reference TRBV7-2 and TRBJ2-3, is GAGVSQSPSNKVTEKGKDVELRCDPISGHTALYWYRQSLGQGLEFLIYFQGNSAPDKSGLPSDRFSAERTGGSVSTLTIQRTQQEDSAVYLCASSAQPYPADTQYFGPGTRLTVL.

V usage is TRBV5-1 and J usage is TRBJ2-7; 9 bases fit TRBD1. The V gene's germline CDR1 is SGHRS and CDR2 YFSETQ. J was trimmed by 1 base and V by 6 bases; bases with no gene match: 8. There are 15 residues in the CDR3. In nucleotides, the CDR3 is TGCGCCAGCAACCCAGCCGGGACAGGGTCCTACGAGCAGTACTTC. Amino acids: CASNPAGTGSYEQYF.

The rearrangement joins TRBV11-3 to TRBJ1-5, with TRBD1 as a possible D gene (5 bases). Germline V lookup: CDR1 SGHNT, CDR2 YENEEA. V gave up 5 bases and J gave up 7 bases, with 12 bases separating them. The CDR3 loop spans 13 amino acids. CDR3 coding DNA: TGTGCCAGCAGCGTAGTCAGGGAACAGCCCCAGCATTTT. As protein: CASSVVREQPQHF.

The CDR3 DNA sequence: TGTGCCAGCAGCTTCAGAAATCCTTCCTCTGGAAACACCATATATTTT. Protein: CASSFRNPSSGNTIYF. The gene calls are TRBV11-2 and TRBJ1-3; D is ambiguous. Per the germline V gene, CDR1 is SGHAT and CDR2 is FQNNGV. V was pared by 3 bases and J by 0 bases, with 12 bases between. This CDR3 contains 16 residues.

The rearrangement uses TRBV30 and TRBJ1-2; D uncertain. CDR1 is GTSNPN, CDR2 SVGIG, per germline (reference sequence). V shed 2 bases and J shed 0 bases, with 7 bases lying between them. The CDR3 loop spans 13 amino acids. The CDR3 reads CAWSQAANYGYTF. In nucleotides, the CDR3 is TGTGCCTGGAGTCAGGCAGCTAACTATGGCTACACCTTC.

The J gene is TRBJ2-7, the V gene TRBV6-1, with TRBD2 identical over 14 bases. The germline CDR1 and CDR2 sequences are MNHNS and SASEGT. This CDR3 comprises 20 residues. V lost 0 bases and J lost 5; bases outside the gene matches: 15. The CDR3 bases are TGTGCCAGCAGTGAAGCGCTTCTGAGGACTAGCGGGAGGCGTGGCAACGAGCAGTACTTC. Encoded protein: CASSEALLRTSGRRGNEQYF.

The CDR3 protein is CASSPPLRNEQFF. DNA of the CDR3: TGTGCCAGCTCACCACCGCTACGGAATGAGCAGTTCTTC. The V and J genes are TRBV18 and TRBJ2-1; D is unclear. The germline gives CDR1 KGHSH, CDR2 LQKENI. CDR3 length: 13 residues. V was trimmed by 0 bases and J by 7 bases, leaving 7 bases between them.

The V gene is TRBV4-1, the J gene TRBJ2-5, with TRBD2 matching 10 bases. The CDR3 runs to 17 residues. CDR1 is MGHRA, CDR2 YSYEKL, per germline. Losses at the gene ends were 0 bases for V and 5 bases for J; bases not matched to a gene: 9. CDR3 sequence: CASSQEISGRAGETQYF. The CDR3 nucleotides read TGCGCCAGCAGCCAAGAAATCAGCGGGAGGGCCGGGGAGACCCAGTACTTC.

This rearrangement joins TRBV7-9 to TRBJ1-2, with D perhaps TRBD1 (5 bases). Germline V CDR1 and CDR2: SEHNR, FQNEAQ (reference sequence). V was clipped by 5 bases and J by 2 bases, with 12 bases between them. This CDR3 spans 14 amino acids. In DNA, the CDR3 is TGTGCCAGCAGCCTTGACGACAGAAACTATGGCTACACCTTC. This gives the protein CASSLDDRNYGYTF.